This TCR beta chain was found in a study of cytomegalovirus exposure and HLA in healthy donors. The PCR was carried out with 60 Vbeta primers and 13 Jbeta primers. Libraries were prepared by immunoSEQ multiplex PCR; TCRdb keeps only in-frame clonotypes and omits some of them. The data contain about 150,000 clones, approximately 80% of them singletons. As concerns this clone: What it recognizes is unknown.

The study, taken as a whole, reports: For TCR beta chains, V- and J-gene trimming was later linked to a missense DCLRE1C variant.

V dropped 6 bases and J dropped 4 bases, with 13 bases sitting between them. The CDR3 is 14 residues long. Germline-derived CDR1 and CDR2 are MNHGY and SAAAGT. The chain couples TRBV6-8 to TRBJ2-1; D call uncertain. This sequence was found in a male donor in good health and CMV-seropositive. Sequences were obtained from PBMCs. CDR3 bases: TGTGCCAGCAGCCCAGGTGGCAGTTACAATGAGCAGTTCTTC. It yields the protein CASSPGGSYNEQFF.